This is a list of T cell receptor beta chains from one sample in a study of blood T cell repertoires in COVID-19. Measured with immunoSEQ multiplex PCR; TCRdb has only the in-frame clones, and not every one. The repertoire holds fewer than 250,000 clones, with about 91% as singletons. Material for sequencing was peripheral blood. The receptor source for this set is a man aged 25-45 years with acute or convalescent COVID-19. Each CDR3 is given with its conserved first and last residue. The order of the fields is clone size, V gene, D gene, J gene, CDR3 DNA, CDR3 protein. The D gene is left open where the match is weak. Clone size appears in some rows only: once, few, many, or a class for an expanded clone.

NA	TRBV9	TRBD1	TRBJ1-1	TGTGCCAGCAGCGTAGAGCAGGGGGTAGCTTTCTTT	CASSVEQGVAFF
NA	TRBV2	TRBD1	TRBJ1-5	TGTGCCAGCAGAGGGGGACAGGGGAATAATCAGCCCCAGCATTTT	CASRGGQGNNQPQHF
NA	TRBV12-3/TRBV12-4	NA	TRBJ1-2	TGTGCCAGCAGATCCAGGGACTATGGCTACACCTTC	CASRSRDYGYTF
NA	TRBV3-1/TRBV3-2	NA	TRBJ1-4	TGTGCCAGCAGCCTCGGACCGGGAGATGAAAAACTGTTTTTT	CASSLGPGDEKLFF
NA	TRBV28	NA	TRBJ1-4	TGTGCCAGCAGCTCGGGGGGATGGGATGCAACTAATGAAAAACTGTTTTTT	CASSSGGWDATNEKLFF
NA	TRBV6-5	NA	TRBJ2-7	TGTGCCAGCAGTTCGCGACGACTAGGTTACGAGCAGTACTTC	CASSSRRLGYEQYF
NA	TRBV11-2	NA	TRBJ2-1	TGTGCCAGCAGCCGGGAATCCGAGCAGTTCTTC	CASSRESEQFF
NA	TRBV12-5	NA	TRBJ1-1	TGTGCTAGTGGTTTGGGGAGAGTGAACACTGAAGCTTTCTTT	CASGLGRVNTEAFF
few	TRBV28	NA	TRBJ1-2	TGTGCCAGCAGTCCCGGCCGCTACAGAACCAACCCCCGCTACTATGGCTACACCTTC	CASSPGRYRTNPRYYGYTF
few	TRBV19	TRBD2	TRBJ2-7	TGTGCCAGTAGGGTGGCTAGCGGGACGGGGGAGCAGTACTTC	CASRVASGTGEQYF
NA	TRBV12-3/TRBV12-4	NA	TRBJ1-2	TGTGCCAGCAGCAAGAGGACTAACTATGGCTACACCTTC	CASSKRTNYGYTF